A single sample is the source of the 22 T cell receptor beta chains below, sequenced in a study of blood T cell repertoires in COVID-19. Assay: immunoSEQ multiplex PCR; the TCRdb copy retains only in-frame clones and omits some. The sample records tens of thousands of clones, around 93% being singletons. Source material: peripheral blood. The receptors originated from a human donor with active COVID-19. The donor label of this sample is uncertain.

J is TRBJ1-1 and V is TRBV7-2, with a possible D match to TRBD1 (5 bases). Between the trimmed V and J ends, which lost 3 bases and 3 bases, there was a span of 11 bases. The CDR3 runs to 14 residues. The germline CDR1 and CDR2 sequences are SGHTA and FQGNSA. CDR3 sequence: CASSLGRAYTEAFF. CDR3 DNA: TGTGCCAGCAGCTTGGGCAGGGCTTACACTGAAGCTTTCTTT.

This chain uses TRBV28 with TRBJ1-1, with D perhaps matching TRBD1 (5 bases). The CDR3 is 13 residues long. V lost 3 bases, J lost 6 bases, and 11 bases lay in between. The germline gives CDR1 MDHEN, CDR2 SYDVKM. CDR3 DNA sequence: TGTGCCAGCAGTTTCGGCGCAGGGCCTGAAGCTTTCTTT. It is translated as CASSFGAGPEAFF.

In its sample, this clone was seen once. The J gene is TRBJ2-7, the V gene TRBV18; D is perhaps TRBD1 (6 bases). The CDR3 loop spans 17 amino acids. Germline V gene data show CDR1 as KGHSH and CDR2 as LQKENI. V was shortened by 2 bases and J by 5 bases, with 22 bases between the two germline ends. In DNA, the CDR3 is TGTGCCAGCTCACCAGGTCGAGAAACAGGGACCGTCAACGAGCAGTACTTC. This codes for CASSPGRETGTVNEQYF.

This chain uses TRBV6-6 with TRBJ1-1; 8 bases map to TRBD1. Trimming removed 3 bases from V and 6 bases from J; junction bases left unmatched: 9. Germline lookup yields CDR1 MNHNY and CDR2 SVGAGI (reference sequence). The CDR3 is made up of 15 amino acids. As DNA, the CDR3 is TGTGCCAGCAGTTATCCGCAGGGGGCAGTCCCTGAAGCTTTCTTT. Translated, it gives CASSYPQGAVPEAFF.

V gene TRBV11-2 combines with J gene TRBJ2-1; 8 nucleotides align to TRBD1. V shed 2 bases and J 9 bases; nucleotides not matched to a gene: 15. The germline gives CDR1 SGHAT, CDR2 FQNNGV. This CDR3 region has 17 residues. The CDR3, as DNA: TGTGCCAGCAGCTTAAGTGGGGGCAGGGGGCAGAGCGGTGAGCAGTTCTTC. Its protein is CASSLSGGRGQSGEQFF.

The chain couples TRBV7-6 to TRBJ1-3; 10 positions agree with TRBD1. The CDR3 is made up of 16 amino acids. The germline V gene has CDR1 SGHVS and CDR2 FNYEAQ. J lost 2 bases, V lost 5 bases, and 6 bases had no gene match. Written as DNA, the CDR3 is TGTGCCAGCAGCCCATCCGGGACAGGGGCTGGAAACACCATATATTTT. Translation gives CASSPSGTGAGNTIYF.

The chain employs TRBV2 and TRBJ2-1; 15 nucleotides line up with TRBD2. The germline V gene has CDR1 SNHLY and CDR2 FYNNEI. V dropped 10 bases and J dropped 10; count of bases not matched to a gene: 20. This CDR3 has 18 amino acids. The CDR3 nucleotides read TGTGCCATAGAAGCAGAGGGGACTAGCGGGGGGACGCTCGGGGAGCAGTTCTTC. Translating gives CAIEAEGTSGGTLGEQFF.

The chain carries TRBV4-3 and TRBJ2-7; possible D gene TRBD1, 5 bases. The CDR3 runs 14 residues. The germline V gene has CDR1 LGHNA and CDR2 YSLEER. Trimming cost V 0 bases and J 1 base, with 7 bases left between them. The CDR3 sequence: CASSQDRVSYEQYF. In DNA form, the CDR3 reads TGCGCCAGCAGCCAAGACAGGGTTTCCTACGAGCAGTACTTC.

V is TRBV10-3 and J is TRBJ1-1, with D possibly matching TRBD1 (5 bases). V was trimmed by 2 bases and J by 6 bases, leaving 13 bases between them. This CDR3 has 14 residues. Germline V gives CDR1 ENHRY, CDR2 SYGVKD. The CDR3 nucleotides read TGTGCCATCAGTGAGCAGGGATGGGGCGCTGAAGCTTTCTTT. Its protein is CAISEQGWGAEAFF.

The rearrangement links TRBV5-1 to TRBJ2-3, with TRBD2 matching over 8 bases. The CDR3 extends over 15 amino acids. V trimming: 4 bases; J trimming: 4 bases; junction bases outside the gene matches: 8. Germline-derived CDR1 and CDR2 are SGHRS and YFSETQ. CDR3 sequence (DNA): TGCGCCAGCAGCCTGAGCGGGGGAGTAGCAGATACGCAGTATTTT. As protein: CASSLSGGVADTQYF.

This clone came up once. The chain carries TRBV27 and TRBJ2-1, with D perhaps matching TRBD2 (5 bases). With 6 bases removed from V and 3 bases from J, the gap between germline ends came to 12 bases. From germline, CDR1 is MNHEY and CDR2 SMNVEV (reference sequence). This CDR3 has 14 amino acids. CDR3 DNA: TGTGCCAGCAGGAGGGCAGAGTACTACAATGAGCAGTTCTTC. Translating gives CASRRAEYYNEQFF.

The gene calls are TRBV6-5 and TRBJ2-7, with D possibly TRBD1 on 5 matching bases. This CDR3 is 13 amino acids long. Trimming stripped 8 bases from V and 0 bases from J, with 11 bases between. CDR1 is MNHEY and CDR2 is SVGAGI in the germline V gene. CDR3 protein: CASVDSLSYEQYF. The CDR3 bases are TGTGCCAGCGTAGACAGCCTCTCCTACGAGCAGTACTTC.

As DNA, the CDR3 is TGTGCCAGTAGCCTTAGTAGTTCCCTGTTTTTT. This sequence encodes CASSLSSSLFF. This chain joins TRBV19 and TRBJ2-2; D call uncertain. The V gene lost 6 bases and the J gene lost 14 bases, with 13 bases spanning the gap. From germline, CDR1 is LNHDA and CDR2 SQIVND (reference sequence). The CDR3 sequence is 11 residues long.

The CDR3 protein is CASSYSGREGETQYF. The CDR3 DNA is TGTGCCAGCAGTTACTCGGGCAGGGAGGGGGAGACCCAGTACTTC. The chain employs TRBV6-6 and TRBJ2-5; TRBD2 matches at 7 bases. Germline V gene lookup returns CDR1 MNHNY and CDR2 SVGAGI (reference sequence). Trimming at V came to 0 bases and at J to 5 bases, leaving 6 bases not matched to a gene. CDR3 size: 15 residues.

The rearrangement uses TRBV20-1 and TRBJ2-3, with 8 nucleotides matching TRBD2. The CDR3 consists of 11 residues. V dropped 6 bases and J dropped 5; count of bases not matched to a gene: 1. CDR1 is DFQATT and CDR2 is SNEGSKA in the germline V gene (reference sequence). In DNA form, the CDR3 reads TGCAGTGCCCGGGAGGGAGATACGCAGTATTTT. This sequence encodes CSAREGDTQYF.

This clone was detected only a few times. The chain joins TRBV6-4 to TRBJ2-1; 7 nucleotides agree with TRBD2. After removal of 8 bases from V and 0 bases from J, the junction contained 7 bases not matched to a gene. Germline V gives CDR1 MRHNA, CDR2 SNTAGT. This CDR3 has 15 amino acids. CDR3 sequence reads: CASSTGGSSYNEQFF. Written as DNA, the CDR3 is TGTGCCAGCTCGACGGGGGGAAGCTCCTACAATGAGCAGTTCTTC.

The table lists this clone with a count of one. The rearrangement links TRBV6-2 or TRBV6-3 to TRBJ2-2; D may be TRBD2 (5 bases). V lost 0 bases to trimming and J lost 0 bases, with 11 bases between them. CDR3 length equals 17 residues. Germline V gene sequence: CDR1 MNHEY, CDR2 SVGEGT. CDR3 nucleotide sequence: TGTGCCAGCAGTTACTCTATCGAGGGAGCGAACACCGGGGAGCTGTTTTTT. The encoded protein is CASSYSIEGANTGELFF.

The genes are TRBV5-5 and TRBJ1-4, with 8 bases that match TRBD1. The CDR3 is 14 residues long. Looked up from germline, CDR1 is SGHKS and CDR2 is YYEKEE (reference sequence). J was trimmed by 8 bases and V by 0 bases; bases with no gene match: 3. CDR3: CASSLGDRKEKLFF. The CDR3 bases are TGTGCCAGCAGCTTGGGGGACAGGAAGGAAAAACTGTTTTTT.

The rearrangement joins TRBV6-2 or TRBV6-3 to TRBJ2-3, with TRBD2 matching 8 bases. V was pared by 0 bases and J by 2 bases, with 4 bases of the junction left unmatched. CDR1 and CDR2 (germline): MNHEY, SVGEGT. The CDR3 is 16 residues long. As DNA, the CDR3 is TGTGCCAGCAGTTACTCGAGCGGGGGCTCCACAGATACGCAGTATTTT. It is translated as CASSYSSGGSTDTQYF.

The chain couples TRBV5-1 to TRBJ2-5; D call uncertain. The CDR3 has 16 amino acids. Trimming took 0 bases from V and 2 from J, leaving 14 bases between them. Germline-derived CDR1 and CDR2 are SGHRS and YFSETQ. DNA for the CDR3: TGCGCCAGCAGCTTGGTCGAGCGTCTCTTGCAAGAGACCCAGTACTTC. Protein product: CASSLVERLLQETQYF. The variable domain in full, completed from reference TRBV5-1 and TRBJ2-5, reads KAGVTQTPRYLIKTRGQQVTLSCSPISGHRSVSWYQQTPGQGLQFLFEYFSETQRNKGNFPGRFSGRQFSNSRSEMNVSTLELGDSALYLCASSLVERLLQETQYFGPGTRLLVL.

This chain links TRBV3-1 (or the pseudogene TRBV3-2) with TRBJ2-2, with 9 bases aligning to TRBD2. This CDR3 is 18 amino acids long. Unmatched junction bases numbered 11, after V lost 2 bases and J lost 4 bases. CDR1 and CDR2 from the germline V gene are LGHDT and YNNKEL (reference sequence). CDR3 bases: TGTGCCAGCAGCCAATTGGCCCTAGCGGGGCAGGGCACCGGGGAGCTGTTTTTT. Translation: CASSQLALAGQGTGELFF.

The chain recombines TRBV7-3 with TRBJ2-3, with 16 bases identical to TRBD2. Per the germline V gene, CDR1 is SGHTA and CDR2 is FQGTGA. This CDR3 has 17 residues. V gave up 4 bases and J gave up 6 bases; unmatched junction bases: 7. The CDR3 here is CASSSSGLAGGPDTQYF. As DNA, the CDR3 is TGTGCCAGCAGCTCTTCGGGACTAGCGGGGGGGCCGGATACGCAGTATTTT.